Listed below are T cell receptor beta chains from one sample, sequenced in a study of glioma-infiltrating T cells after dendritic cell vaccination. This table comes from immunoSEQ multiplex PCR, and its TCRdb copy is limited to in-frame clones, with some not included. Of over 90,000 clones listed, around 80% were seen once; the top ten hold roughly 5.9%. The material sequenced was blood, taken after dendritic cell vaccination. These receptors all come from a human donor with glioblastoma. Each CDR3 is given with its conserved first and last residue. D genes are given only for firm matches. Not every row has a clone size; where given, it reads once, few, many or a size class.

TRBV18	13	.	TRBJ1-1	.	CASSPSWNTEAFF	TGTGCCAGCTCACCGTCCTGGAACACTGAAGCTTTCTTT
TRBV4-1	16	.	TRBJ2-7	.	CASSQSGAEVSYEQYF	TGCGCCAGCAGCCAAAGTGGGGCAGAAGTATCCTACGAGCAGTACTTC
TRBV27	16	TRBD1	TRBJ1-2	.	CASSRAGTGNFYGYTF	TGTGCCAGCAGTCGAGCCGGGACAGGAAATTTCTATGGCTACACCTTC
TRBV4-1	15	.	TRBJ2-2	.	CASSQDSGGTGELFF	TGCGCCAGCAGCCAAGATTCAGGAGGTACCGGGGAGCTGTTTTTT
TRBV29-1	12	TRBD1	TRBJ2-3	once	CSGRQGADTQYF	TGCAGCGGGAGACAGGGGGCAGATACGCAGTATTTT
TRBV10-2	15	TRBD2	TRBJ2-7	.	CASSEPRGGSYEQYF	TGCGCCAGCAGTGAGCCCCGGGGGGGATCTTACGAGCAGTACTTC
TRBV14	14	.	TRBJ2-5	few	CASSQEWGQGTQYF	TGTGCCAGCAGCCAAGAATGGGGGCAGGGGACCCAGTACTTC
TRBV6-1	14	TRBD1	TRBJ2-7	.	CASLRTGTTYEQYF	TGTGCCAGCCTCCGGACAGGGACAACCTACGAGCAGTACTTC
TRBV27	15	.	TRBJ2-5	.	CASSLALDSRETQYF	TGTGCCAGCAGTTTAGCACTGGACAGCCGGGAGACCCAGTACTTC
TRBV5-1	14	TRBD1	TRBJ1-4	.	CASSLQGADEKLFF	TGCGCCAGCAGTCTACAGGGGGCGGATGAAAAACTGTTTTTT
TRBV10-2	13	.	TRBJ1-2	once	CASSETGYYGYTF	TGCGCCAGCAGTGAGACAGGGTACTATGGCTACACCTTC
TRBV18	14	TRBD1	TRBJ2-7	once	CASSSRGGGYEQYF	TGTGCCAGCTCATCGCGAGGGGGCGGCTACGAGCAGTACTTC
TRBV7-9	12	.	TRBJ2-7	few	CASSPTTYEQYF	TGTGCCAGCAGTCCTACGACCTACGAGCAGTACTTC
TRBV4-1	18	TRBD1	TRBJ1-5	.	CASSQDTDRVGDNQPQHF	TGCGCCAGCAGCCAAGATACTGACAGGGTTGGGGACAATCAGCCCCAGCATTTT
TRBV15	14	.	TRBJ1-2	.	CATSRVEGARVDTF	TGTGCCACCAGCAGAGTCGAGGGAGCGAGGGTTGACACCTTC
TRBV7-6	12	.	TRBJ2-1	.	CASSSGYNEQFF	TGTGCCAGCAGCTCCGGGTACAATGAGCAGTTCTTC
TRBV19	14	TRBD2	TRBJ2-7	.	CASSIDRTSGEQYF	TGTGCCAGTAGTATAGATCGAACTAGCGGCGAGCAGTACTTC
TRBV5-1	13	TRBD2	TRBJ2-3	.	CASSFAGEDTQYF	TGCGCCAGCAGCTTCGCGGGGGAAGATACGCAGTATTTT